The subject of this entry is one T cell receptor (beta chain). This clonotype was recorded many times. Its antigen target is currently unknown. No base qualities exist here, and no much larger clone lies one base off it. This sample was taken from a study of human T cells and chemical hapten exposure (dated by TCRdb to about 2021). About the investigation overall: For sensitization, 2% DPC in acetone was applied to a roughly 2 cm by roughly 2 cm area of upper inner arm skin. Alopecia areata with under or over 50% scalp involvement, alopecia totalis and alopecia universalis were represented in the patient cohort, which was mostly female. Weekly therapeutic DPC doses were additionally applied to the scalp of patients throughout the approximately 24-week study period. Blood for TCR sequencing was provided by twenty-nine alopecia patients at one to four time points (pre-sensitization, 2, 6 and 24 weeks). This study followed changes in the peripheral blood TCR repertoire in vivo during primary and secondary sensitization of alopecia patients to the hapten diphenylcyclopropenone (DPC). Blood samples were taken from patients before sensitization (week 0) and at 2, 6 and about 24 weeks after DPC sensitization. Libraries were pooled for sequencing, and variation in per-sample TCR yields was attributed mainly to small differences in library volumes within the pool. Patch testing was performed on the upper back with Finn chambers containing 0.01% DPC, and the patch tests were scored after 6 days according to International Contact Dermatitis Research Group standards.

This specimen's time point label, interpreted: patch test 2, 6 weeks after DPC sensitization. Interpreted using the paper, the treatment or condition label stands for: therapeutic diphenylcyclopropenone sensitization with weekly scalp DPC. Blood at each patch-test visit was drawn before the patch test was applied. To be eligible, patients had to be aged 18 to 70, diagnosed with alopecia and judged suitable for DPC therapy, while pregnant patients were excluded. Total RNA was extracted from unfractionated whole blood that had been collected in Tempus Blood RNA tubes. CDR1 and CDR2 were assigned from the germline V gene as KGHSH and LQKENI. Counted from cysteine to phenylalanine, this CDR3 has 13 amino acids. The DNA shown is the 39-base CDR3, in frame from base 1. The junction carries 9 bases between V and J, which are trimmed by 0 bases and 9 bases respectively. Study-wide conclusions, independent of this receptor: Significantly more large CDR3 similarity clusters were formed by expanded TCRs than by pre-sensitization or healthy control sets, consistent with antigen-driven responses. Patch test score was positively correlated with the number of PT1 expanded TCRs, with significance at thresholds 8, 16 and 32 but not at 4. After repeated subsampling, the strength of the expansion versus patch-test correlation and the threshold at which it became significant changed. All patients had alopecia, a presumed autoimmune disease, so their immune response might differ from that of healthy individuals. No change with DPC sensitization was found in the number of TCRs above 1 in 1000 frequency, and no evidence of global repertoire structure alterations was found.

Receptors were amplified or captured by RACE. Sequencing was performed on a NextSeq 500. During library preparation, unique molecular identifiers were attached to individual cDNA molecules so that TCRs could be counted in a quantitative, reproducible way. Both TCR alpha and TCR beta chains were sequenced from each blood RNA sample. The original methods were these. Samples had a median of roughly 100,000 TCRs, with a range from about 23,224 to 700,000. The Decombinator software suite was used to annotate V, J and CDR3 in the TCR reads. To make PS versus PT1 abundance plots, every sample was subsampled to the same number of TCRs (28,000). Expanded TCRs were defined as absent before sensitization and observed at least eight times at the 2-week time point. TCRdb trimmed public reads at Q25 via fastp, called clones via MiXCR and kept in-frame beta chains. Duplicate CDR3 protein sequences are folded into a single record with the most common DNA and genes. TCRdb assigned the V and J calls; the authors' analysis was not used. The sample records tens of thousands of distinct CDR3 sequences, around a tenth of which are singletons. The ten top clones hold under 8.5% of the sample.

The sample in question was whole blood, obtained in connection with sensitization to the hapten diphenylcyclopropenone (DPC). The receptor was derived from a young man with alopecia areata. Some clones in this sample may be carry-over from other donors' samples. The rearrangement joined TRBV18 to TRBJ1-5, with TRBD1 as a weak D call on 5 bases. For the CDR3, the sequence is CASSPPTVGPQHF. The DNA sequence is given as TGTGCCAGCTCACCACCGACAGTAGGGCCCCAGCATTTT. The entire variable domain, with the stretches around the CDR3 drawn from the reference TRBV18 and TRBJ1-5 proteins, is NAGVMQNPRHLVRRRGQEARLRCSPMKGHSHVYWYRQLPEEGLKFMVYLQKENIIDESGMPKERFSAEFPKEGPSILRIQQVVRGDSAAYFCASSPPTVGPQHFGDGTRLSIL.